These 23 T cell receptor beta chains share one sample of origin, sequenced in a study of vaccination effects on CD4 cells after COVID-19. Under the ViraFEST assay, PBMC were stimulated with viral peptide pools so that antigen-specific CD4+ T cells expanded. Sequencing was performed afterwards. With roughly nine days of culture completed, CD4+ T cells were isolated. A PCR test confirmed that the person had SARS-CoV-2 infection between March and December 2020. Clones were read by immunoSEQ multiplex PCR, and TCRdb kept only the in-frame ones, dropping some. The repertoire holds 20,000 to 30,000 clones, with 69% as singletons. What these receptors recognize is not known. The material was CD4+ T cells from PBMCs cultured with SARS-CoV-2 spike peptides, obtained before COVID-19 vaccination. These receptors were collected from a human donor who had a prior SARS-CoV-2 infection.

The chain employs TRBV6-5 and TRBJ1-5; D uncertain. From germline, CDR1 is MNHEY and CDR2 SVGAGI. This CDR3 region has 13 residues. V was pared by 8 bases and J by 7 bases, with 15 bases between. DNA of the CDR3: TGTGCCAGCTCCTCCCAGGTGAGGCAGCCCCAGCATTTT. Its protein product is CASSSQVRQPQHF.

The V and J genes are TRBV10-3 and TRBJ2-7; tentatively, D is TRBD2 (6 bases). Trimming removed 2 bases at V and 6 bases at J, with 14 bases between. CDR3 length: 14 residues. The germline CDR1 and CDR2 sequences are ENHRY and SYGVKD. CDR3 residues: CAISEAGWRAEQYF. CDR3 nucleotides: TGTGCCATCAGTGAGGCAGGGTGGAGGGCCGAGCAGTACTTC.

This clone was recorded a few times. This chain joins TRBV4-2 and TRBJ2-3; D remains unclear. Germline lookup yields CDR1 LGHNA and CDR2 YNFKEQ. The V and J ends lost 4 bases and 0 bases respectively, with 8 bases between them. The CDR3 contains 14 residues. CDR3 in amino acids: CASSPQASTDTQYF. The CDR3 nucleotides read TGTGCCAGCAGCCCTCAGGCAAGCACAGATACGCAGTATTTT.

This clone is large within its sample. The chain couples TRBV3-1 (or the pseudogene TRBV3-2) to TRBJ1-1; perhaps TRBD1 as D (5 bases). Trimming took 0 bases from V and 3 from J, leaving 14 bases between them. CDR3 size: 16 residues. Germline V gives CDR1 LGHDT, CDR2 YNNKEL (reference sequence). This CDR3 reads CASSQEIGTLDTEAFF. The CDR3 nucleotides are TGTGCCAGCAGCCAAGAAATAGGGACGTTAGACACTGAAGCTTTCTTT.

This clone appeared once. The CDR3, as DNA: TGTGCCAGCAGTGAGGCGGGACCCCGGGGTGAGCAGTTCTTC. It specifies CASSEAGPRGEQFF. V usage is TRBV2 and J usage is TRBJ2-1, with D possibly matching TRBD2 (6 bases). The CDR3 length is 14 residues. Deletions cut 3 bases from V and 9 bases from J, with 15 bases between. Germline CDR1 SNHLY, CDR2 FYNNEI. Drawing the rest from reference TRBV2 and TRBJ2-1, the complete variable domain is EPEVTQTPSHQVTQMGQEVILRCVPISNHLYFYWYRQILGQKVEFLVSFYNNEISEKSEIFDDQFSVERPDGSNFTLKIRSTKLEDSAMYFCASSEAGPRGEQFFGPGTRLTVL.

The rearrangement links TRBV7-2 to TRBJ2-1; D gene unclear. Germline CDR1 is SGHTA and CDR2 is FQGNSA. CDR3 length: 13 residues. Deletions cut 5 bases from V and 10 bases from J, with 15 bases between. DNA for the CDR3: TGTGCCAGCAGCCGGGTCGGAGCGCGGGAGCAGTTCTTC. Amino acids: CASSRVGAREQFF.

This clone was counted once. The V call is TRBV5-4, the J call TRBJ2-3; D uncertain. CDR1 SGHNT and CDR2 YYREEE come from the germline V gene (reference sequence). V was shortened by 4 bases and J by 1 base, with 7 bases between the two germline ends. The CDR3 consists of 13 residues. The CDR3 loop is CASSPPGTDTQYF. The CDR3 DNA is TGTGCCAGCAGCCCACCGGGCACAGATACGCAGTATTTT.

V usage is TRBV15 and J usage is TRBJ1-5; D is perhaps TRBD1 (5 bases). Trimming removed 5 bases at V and 7 bases at J, with 12 bases between. CDR3 length: 13 amino acids. CDR1 LNHNV and CDR2 YYDKDF come from the germline V gene (reference sequence). CDR3 sequence: CATSAQGDQPQHF. DNA for the CDR3: TGTGCCACCAGCGCCCAGGGAGACCAGCCCCAGCATTTT. The full variable domain, in which reference TRBV15 and TRBJ1-5 provide the parts outside the CDR3, is DAMVIQNPRYQVTQFGKPVTLSCSQTLNHNVMYWYQQKSSQAPKLLFHYYDKDFNNEADTPDNFQSRRPNTSFCFLDIRSPGLGDTAMYLCATSAQGDQPQHFGDGTRLSIL.

This clone appeared a few times. CDR3 loop: CASSSVPGQGMYGYTF. Written as DNA, the CDR3 is TGCGCCAGCAGTTCTGTCCCGGGACAGGGAATGTATGGCTACACCTTC. This chain links TRBV5-1 with TRBJ1-2; 9 bases fit TRBD1. Germline assignment: CDR1 SGHRS and CDR2 YFSETQ. This CDR3 is 16 amino acids long. The V gene end was trimmed by 5 bases and the J gene end by 5 bases; junction bases not matched to a gene: 13.

The genes are TRBV18 and TRBJ2-7, with TRBD2 matching over 15 bases. Germline CDR1 KGHSH, CDR2 LQKENI. Trimming cost V 8 bases and J 6 bases; bases outside gene matches: 17. This CDR3 has 18 amino acids. The CDR3 DNA follows: TGTGCCAGCACTCCCTCAGGACTAGCGGGAGGGAGTTCCACCGAGCAGTACTTC. The encoded protein is CASTPSGLAGGSSTEQYF.

The chain uses TRBV30 and TRBJ2-5, with 9 bases matching TRBD2. The CDR3 contains 13 residues. The J segment lost 4 bases and the V segment lost 3 bases, leaving 3 bases of the junction unmatched. CDR1 is GTSNPN and CDR2 is SVGIG in the germline V gene (reference sequence). CDR3 protein: CAWSRAGGETQYF. CDR3 DNA sequence: TGTGCCTGGAGCCGAGCGGGAGGAGAGACCCAGTACTTC. Full variable domain (rest looked up from reference TRBV30 and TRBJ2-5): SQTIHQWPATLVQPVGSPLSLECTVEGTSNPNLYWYRQAAGRGLQLLFYSVGIGQISSEVPQNLSASRPQDRQFILSSKKLLLSDSGFYLCAWSRAGGETQYFGPGTRLLVL.

The rearrangement links TRBV2 to TRBJ2-5; weak D call: TRBD2 (5 bases). CDR1 is SNHLY, CDR2 FYNNEI, per germline. V was cut by 10 bases and J by 5 bases, with 14 bases left in between. CDR3 length: 12 amino acids. CDR3 loop: CATQSPGETQYF. DNA for the CDR3: TGTGCCACCCAGTCTCCGGGGGAGACCCAGTACTTC.

V and J are TRBV6-2 or TRBV6-3 and TRBJ1-1, with unresolved D. Germline assignment: CDR1 MNHEY and CDR2 SVGEGT. V was trimmed by 0 bases and J by 0 bases, leaving 8 bases between them. The CDR3 is made up of 15 amino acids. Written as DNA, the CDR3 is TGTGCCAGCAGTTACTCGGCCCAGATGAACACTGAAGCTTTCTTT. Translated, it gives CASSYSAQMNTEAFF.

The V call is TRBV30, the J call TRBJ1-1; TRBD1 matches 9 bases. Germline lookup yields CDR1 GTSNPN and CDR2 SVGIG (reference sequence). The CDR3 covers 15 residues. The ends lost 2 bases at V and 2 bases at J; junction bases unmatched: 6. This CDR3 reads CAWSRGTGTNTEAFF. As DNA, the CDR3 is TGTGCCTGGAGTCGAGGGACAGGGACCAACACTGAAGCTTTCTTT.

The chain is built from TRBV6-4 and TRBJ2-3, with D possibly TRBD2 on 5 matching bases. The CDR3 spans 17 residues. Germline CDR1 is MRHNA and CDR2 is SNTAGT. Deletions cut 3 bases from V and 2 bases from J, with 18 bases between. This CDR3 is CASSDAPGGGLTDTQYF. Written as DNA, the CDR3 is TGTGCCAGCAGTGATGCGCCTGGTGGCGGGCTCACAGATACGCAGTATTTT.

CDR3 sequence (DNA): TGTGCCAGCAGCCATCCGGGACTAGCTATCAATGAGCAGTTCTTC. This gives the protein CASSHPGLAINEQFF. The rearrangement uses TRBV3-1 (or the pseudogene TRBV3-2) and TRBJ2-1; TRBD2 aligns across 9 bases. Germline V CDR1 and CDR2: LGHDT, YNNKEL (reference sequence). The CDR3 runs 15 residues. Trimming at V came to 3 bases and at J to 6 bases, leaving 6 bases not matched to a gene.

This chain connects TRBV7-3 to TRBJ2-5; D is possibly TRBD2 (6 bases). The V gene's germline CDR1 is SGHTA and CDR2 FQGTGA. Deletions cut 6 bases from V and 13 bases from J, with 15 bases between. The CDR3 sequence is 11 residues long. CDR3 residues: CASSTGTELYF. DNA for the CDR3: TGTGCCAGCAGTACTGGGACTGAGTTGTACTTC.

V is TRBV2 and J is TRBJ2-7; D gene ambiguous. This CDR3 is built from 12 residues. Trimming left V 6 bases short and J 2 bases short, with 8 bases between. Germline assignment: CDR1 SNHLY and CDR2 FYNNEI. This CDR3 is CASRANTYEQYF. The CDR3 DNA reads as TGTGCCAGCAGGGCCAACACCTACGAGCAGTACTTC. Variable domain in full (rest from reference TRBV2 and TRBJ2-7): EPEVTQTPSHQVTQMGQEVILRCVPISNHLYFYWYRQILGQKVEFLVSFYNNEISEKSEIFDDQFSVERPDGSNFTLKIRSTKLEDSAMYFCASRANTYEQYFGPGTRLTVT.

V gene TRBV12-3 or TRBV12-4 combines with J gene TRBJ2-5; TRBD1 or TRBD2 may be the D gene (5 bases each). V was cut by 5 bases and J by 8 bases, with 15 bases left in between. The length of the CDR3 is 13 residues. This CDR3 is CASSVRPGHTQYF. The CDR3, as DNA: TGTGCCAGCAGTGTCCGACCGGGGCATACCCAGTACTTC.

This clone was observed a few times. V usage is TRBV30 and J usage is TRBJ1-1; D is possibly TRBD1 (6 bases). Germline CDR1 is GTSNPN and CDR2 is SVGIG (reference sequence). V gave up 5 bases and J gave up 5 bases, with 18 bases separating them. The CDR3 extends over 14 amino acids. The CDR3 loop is CAWGQGGLDTEAFF. The CDR3, as DNA: TGTGCCTGGGGCCAAGGGGGGCTAGATACTGAAGCTTTCTTT.

The genes are TRBV10-3 and TRBJ2-1; TRBD2 agrees at 9 bases. The V gene end was trimmed by 6 bases and the J gene end by 8 bases; junction bases not matched to a gene: 2. Germline lookup yields CDR1 ENHRY and CDR2 SYGVKD. The CDR3 length is 12 residues. The CDR3, as DNA: TGTGCCATCAGGCGGGGGGGCGATGAGCAGTTCTTC. It yields the protein CAIRRGGDEQFF.

This clone is medium-sized within its sample. The chain is built from TRBV11-2 and TRBJ2-3; 9 positions match TRBD2. CDR1 is SGHAT and CDR2 is FQNNGV in the germline V gene. The CDR3 has 15 residues. V shed 3 bases, J shed 4 bases, and the junction held 5 bases outside the gene matches. CDR3 in amino acids: CASSFSGRRADTQYF. The CDR3 nucleotides read TGTGCCAGCAGCTTTAGCGGGAGAAGGGCAGATACGCAGTATTTT. The full variable domain, with the rest looked up from reference TRBV11-2 and TRBJ2-3, is EAGVAQSPRYKIIEKRQSVAFWCNPISGHATLYWYQQILGQGPKLLIQFQNNGVVDDSQLPKDRFSAERLKGVDSTLKIQPAKLEDSAVYLCASSFSGRRADTQYFGPGTRLTVL.

This chain links TRBV18 with TRBJ1-2, with D maybe TRBD1 (5 bases). CDR3 size: 14 residues. V gave up 3 bases and J gave up 5 bases, with 13 bases separating them. The germline V gene has CDR1 KGHSH and CDR2 LQKENI. CDR3 residues: CASSPRQWGYGYTF. The CDR3 region has the DNA TGTGCCAGCTCACCCAGACAGTGGGGATATGGCTACACCTTC.